This entry concerns a single T cell receptor (beta chain). These data come from a study of T cells in Graves' hyperthyroidism and ophthalmopathy. Using RNA transcripts as the source, TCR beta CDR3 regions were amplified. The TCR CDR3 was amplified in a first-round RT-PCR using the HTBI primer set. TCRdb passed the multiplex PCR reads through MiXCR, listing each CDR3 protein once. The sample yields about 600,000 distinct CDR3 sequences, 14% seen once. Deletions cut 8 bases from V and 5 bases from J, with 18 bases between. This CDR3 has 14 residues. Germline CDR1 MDHEN, CDR2 SYDVKM. The TCR sequence derives from a woman under 30 with Graves' ophthalmopathy. The V call is TRBV28, the J call TRBJ1-1; D gene uncertain. Sample: blood. In DNA form, the CDR3 reads TGTGCCAGCTCCGCCCCCGGGGAGTATACTGAAGCTTTCTTT. This sequence encodes CASSAPGEYTEAFF. Filled out from reference TRBV28 and TRBJ1-1, the complete variable domain reads DVKVTQSSRYLVKRTGEKVFLECVQDMDHENMFWYRQDPGLGLRLIYFSYDVKMKEKGDIPEGYSVSREKKERFSLILESASTNQTSMYLCASSAPGEYTEAFFGQGTRLTVV.